This T cell receptor (beta chain) is drawn from a study of T cells in Graves' hyperthyroidism and ophthalmopathy. Patients aged 18 to 65 had newly diagnosed hyperthyroidism that had lasted under 2 months. Exclusion followed for patients with uncontrolled infection, other autoimmune disease, pregnancy or lactation. This clonotype was counted many times. Germline trimming cut 5 bases from V and 7 bases from J; bases unmatched to any gene: 6. Germline V gene data show CDR1 as SGHRS and CDR2 as YFSETQ. The CDR3 has 13 amino acids. RNA transcripts provided the source from which TCR beta CDR3 regions were amplified. The HTBI primer set served for first-round RT-PCR of the TCR CDR3. TCRdb reanalysed the multiplex PCR reads using MiXCR and keeps one entry per CDR3 protein. The table has some 620,000 distinct CDR3 sequences, 16% seen once; the top ten hold 3.5% to 4%.

The receptor's source is a woman between 25 and 40 years old with Graves' hyperthyroidism. The sample comprised blood. This rearrangement joins TRBV5-1 to TRBJ2-1, with TRBD1 identical over 7 bases. The CDR3 coding sequence is TGCGCCAGCAGTGCGGACAGGAGGAATGAGCAGTTCTTC. Its protein is CASSADRRNEQFF.